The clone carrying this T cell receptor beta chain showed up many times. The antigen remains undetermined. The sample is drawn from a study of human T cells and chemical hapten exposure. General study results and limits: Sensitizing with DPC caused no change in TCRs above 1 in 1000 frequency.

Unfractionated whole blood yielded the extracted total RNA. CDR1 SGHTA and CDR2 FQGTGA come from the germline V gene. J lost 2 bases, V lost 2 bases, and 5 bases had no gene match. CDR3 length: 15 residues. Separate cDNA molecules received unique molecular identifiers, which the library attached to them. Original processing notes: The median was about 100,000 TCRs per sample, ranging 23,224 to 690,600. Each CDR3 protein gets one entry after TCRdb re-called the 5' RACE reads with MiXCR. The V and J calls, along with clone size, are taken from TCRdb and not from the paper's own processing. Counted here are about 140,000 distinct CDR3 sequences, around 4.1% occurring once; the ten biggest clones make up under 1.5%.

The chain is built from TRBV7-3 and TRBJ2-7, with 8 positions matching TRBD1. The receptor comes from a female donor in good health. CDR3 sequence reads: CASSLQGALPYEQYF. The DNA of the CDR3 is TGTGCCAGCAGCTTACAGGGGGCCTTACCCTACGAGCAGTACTTC.